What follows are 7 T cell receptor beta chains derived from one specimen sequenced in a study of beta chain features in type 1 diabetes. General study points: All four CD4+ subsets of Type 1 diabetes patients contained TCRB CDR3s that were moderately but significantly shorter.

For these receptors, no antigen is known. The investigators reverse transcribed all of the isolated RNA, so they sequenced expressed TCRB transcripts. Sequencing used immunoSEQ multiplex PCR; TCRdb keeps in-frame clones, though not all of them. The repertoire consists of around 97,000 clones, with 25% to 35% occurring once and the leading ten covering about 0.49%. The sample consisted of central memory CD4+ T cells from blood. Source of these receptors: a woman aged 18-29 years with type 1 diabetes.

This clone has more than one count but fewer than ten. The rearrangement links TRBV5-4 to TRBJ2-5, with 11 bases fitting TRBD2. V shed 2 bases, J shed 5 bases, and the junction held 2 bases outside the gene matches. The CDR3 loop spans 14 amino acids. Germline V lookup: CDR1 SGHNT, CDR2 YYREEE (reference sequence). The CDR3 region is CASSLRTSGETQYF. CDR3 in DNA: TGTGCCAGCAGCTTAAGGACTAGCGGGGAGACCCAGTACTTC.

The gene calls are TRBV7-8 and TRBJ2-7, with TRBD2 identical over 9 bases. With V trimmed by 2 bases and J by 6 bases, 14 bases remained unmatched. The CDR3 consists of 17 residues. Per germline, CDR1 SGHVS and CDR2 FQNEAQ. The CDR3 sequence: CASSLLYGVAGDGEQYV. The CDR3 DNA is TGTGCCAGCAGCTTACTCTATGGGGTAGCGGGAGATGGCGAGCAGTACGTC.

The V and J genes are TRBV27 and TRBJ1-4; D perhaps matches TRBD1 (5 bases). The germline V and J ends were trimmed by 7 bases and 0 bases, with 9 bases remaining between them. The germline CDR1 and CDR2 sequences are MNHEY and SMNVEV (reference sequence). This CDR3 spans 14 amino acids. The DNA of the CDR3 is TGTGCCAGCACGGGAGGGGCAACTAATGAAAAACTGTTTTTT. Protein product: CASTGGATNEKLFF.

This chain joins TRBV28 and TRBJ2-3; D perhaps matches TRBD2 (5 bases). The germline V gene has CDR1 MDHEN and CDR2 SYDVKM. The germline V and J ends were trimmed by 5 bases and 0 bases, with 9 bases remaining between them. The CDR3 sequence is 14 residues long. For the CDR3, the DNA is TGTGCCAGCAGTCCACGGACTAGCACAGATACGCAGTATTTT. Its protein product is CASSPRTSTDTQYF. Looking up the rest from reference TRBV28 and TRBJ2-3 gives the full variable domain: DVKVTQSSRYLVKRTGEKVFLECVQDMDHENMFWYRQDPGLGLRLIYFSYDVKMKEKGDIPEGYSVSREKKERFSLILESASTNQTSMYLCASSPRTSTDTQYFGPGTRLTVL.

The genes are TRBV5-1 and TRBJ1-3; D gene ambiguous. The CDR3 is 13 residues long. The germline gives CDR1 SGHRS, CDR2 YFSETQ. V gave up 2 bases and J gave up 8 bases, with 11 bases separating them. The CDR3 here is CASSFEGADTIYF. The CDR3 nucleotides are TGCGCCAGCAGCTTTGAGGGAGCGGACACCATATATTTT.

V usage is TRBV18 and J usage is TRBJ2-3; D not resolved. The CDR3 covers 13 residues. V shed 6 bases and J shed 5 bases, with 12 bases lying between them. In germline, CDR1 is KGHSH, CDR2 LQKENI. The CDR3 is CASSRLNLDTQYF. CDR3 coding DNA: TGTGCCAGCTCTCGCCTAAATTTAGATACGCAGTATTTT.

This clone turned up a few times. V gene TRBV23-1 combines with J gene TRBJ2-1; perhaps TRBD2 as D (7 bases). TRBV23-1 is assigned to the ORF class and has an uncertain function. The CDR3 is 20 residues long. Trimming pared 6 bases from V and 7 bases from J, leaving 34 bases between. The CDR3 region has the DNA TGCGCCAGCAGGCATATCTGGGGGGGCCCGGGACCCCGTCCCTTGAATGAGCAGTTCTTC. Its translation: CASRHIWGGPGPRPLNEQFF.